This T cell receptor (beta chain) was sequenced during a study of response to subunit inactivated influenza vaccine. Points on this clonotype: What it recognizes is unknown.

The germline gives CDR1 SGHVS, CDR2 FQNEAQ. Trimming cost V 4 bases and J 4 bases; bases outside gene matches: 6. CDR3 length: 16 residues. Study-wide points: The authors proposed limited new T cell recruitment per seasonal influenza vaccination.

Each CDR3 protein gets one entry after TCRdb re-called the RT-PCR reads with MiXCR. The table has about 300,000 distinct CDR3 sequences, around 22% seen once. Sequencing was performed on PBMCs from blood, taken approximately 20 months after vaccination. The clonotype originates from a man between 45 and 75 years old who received an inactivated influenza vaccine. The rearrangement joins TRBV7-8 to TRBJ2-3, with 12 bases that match TRBD2. The CDR3 DNA is TGTGCCAGCAGCTCAACTAGCGGGAGGAGTTCAGATACGCAGTATTTT. Its protein is CASSSTSGRSSDTQYF.